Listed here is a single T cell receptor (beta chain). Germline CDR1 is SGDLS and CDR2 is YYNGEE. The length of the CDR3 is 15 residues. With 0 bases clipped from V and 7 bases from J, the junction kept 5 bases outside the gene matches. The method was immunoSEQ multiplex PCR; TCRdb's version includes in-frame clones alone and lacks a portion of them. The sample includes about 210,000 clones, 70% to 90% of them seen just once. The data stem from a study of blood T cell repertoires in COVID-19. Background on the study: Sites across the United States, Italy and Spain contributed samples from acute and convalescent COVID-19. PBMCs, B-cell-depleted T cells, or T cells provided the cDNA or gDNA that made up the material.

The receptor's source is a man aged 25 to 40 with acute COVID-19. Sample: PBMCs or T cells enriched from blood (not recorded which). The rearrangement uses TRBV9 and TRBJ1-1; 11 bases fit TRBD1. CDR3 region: CASSVAGTGGIEAFF. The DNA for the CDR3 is TGTGCCAGCAGCGTAGCCGGGACAGGGGGGATTGAAGCTTTCTTT.